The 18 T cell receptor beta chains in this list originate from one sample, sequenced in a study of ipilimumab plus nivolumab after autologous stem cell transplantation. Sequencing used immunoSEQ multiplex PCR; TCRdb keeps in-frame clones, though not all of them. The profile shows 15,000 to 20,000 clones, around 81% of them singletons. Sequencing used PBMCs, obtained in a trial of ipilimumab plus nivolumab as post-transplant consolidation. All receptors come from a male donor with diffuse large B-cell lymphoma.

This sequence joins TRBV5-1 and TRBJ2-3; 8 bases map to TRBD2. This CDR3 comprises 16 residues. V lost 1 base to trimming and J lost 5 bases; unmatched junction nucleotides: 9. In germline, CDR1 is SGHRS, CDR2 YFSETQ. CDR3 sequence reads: CASSLIGRGALDTQYF. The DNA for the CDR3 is TGCGCCAGCAGCTTGATCGGGCGGGGGGCCCTAGATACGCAGTATTTT.

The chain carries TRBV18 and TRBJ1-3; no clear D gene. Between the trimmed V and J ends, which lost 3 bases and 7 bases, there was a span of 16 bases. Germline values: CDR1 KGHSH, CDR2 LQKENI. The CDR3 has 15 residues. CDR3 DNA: TGTGCCAGCTCACCCGAAATGAACAGTGGGAACACCATATATTTT. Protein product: CASSPEMNSGNTIYF.

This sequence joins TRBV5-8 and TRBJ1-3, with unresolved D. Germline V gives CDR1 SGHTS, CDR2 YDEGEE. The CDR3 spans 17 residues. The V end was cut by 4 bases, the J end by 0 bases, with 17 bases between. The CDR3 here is CASSRERYYASGNTIYF. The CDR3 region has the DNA TGTGCCAGCAGCAGAGAGCGCTACTATGCCTCTGGAAACACCATATATTTT.

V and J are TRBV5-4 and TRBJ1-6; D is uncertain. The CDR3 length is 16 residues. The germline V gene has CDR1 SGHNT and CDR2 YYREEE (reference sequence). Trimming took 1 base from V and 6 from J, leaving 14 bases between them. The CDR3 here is CASSLNTPAFNSPLHF. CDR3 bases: TGTGCCAGCAGCTTGAACACCCCCGCCTTTAATTCACCCCTCCACTTT.

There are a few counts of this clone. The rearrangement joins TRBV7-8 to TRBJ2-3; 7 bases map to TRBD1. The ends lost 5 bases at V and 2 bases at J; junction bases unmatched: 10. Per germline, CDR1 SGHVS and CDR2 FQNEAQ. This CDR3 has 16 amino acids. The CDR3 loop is CASSGERGHHTDTQYF. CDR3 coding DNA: TGTGCCAGCAGCGGAGAGAGGGGGCACCACACAGATACGCAGTATTTT.

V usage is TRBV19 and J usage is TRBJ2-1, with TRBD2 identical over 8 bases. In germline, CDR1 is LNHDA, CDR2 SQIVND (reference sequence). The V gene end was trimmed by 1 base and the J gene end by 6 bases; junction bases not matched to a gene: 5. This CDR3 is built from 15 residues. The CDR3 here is CASSIVVGLVNEQFF. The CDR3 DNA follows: TGTGCCAGTAGTATAGTTGTGGGACTAGTCAATGAGCAGTTCTTC.

Here the CDR3 reads CAISYQGGNTEAFF. Written as DNA, the CDR3 is TGTGCCATCAGTTATCAGGGAGGGAACACTGAAGCTTTCTTT. The V gene is TRBV10-3, the J gene TRBJ1-1; D possibly corresponds to TRBD1 (5 bases). V shed 5 bases and J shed 1 base, with 11 bases lying between them. In germline, CDR1 is ENHRY, CDR2 SYGVKD. The CDR3 consists of 14 residues.

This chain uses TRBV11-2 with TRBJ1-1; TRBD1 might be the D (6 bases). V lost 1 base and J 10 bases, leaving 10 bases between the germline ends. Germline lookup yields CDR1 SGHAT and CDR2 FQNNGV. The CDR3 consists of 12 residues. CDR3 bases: TGTGCCAGCAGCTTAGTTAGGGGGGGAGCTTTCTTT. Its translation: CASSLVRGGAFF. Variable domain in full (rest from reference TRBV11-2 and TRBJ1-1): EAGVAQSPRYKIIEKRQSVAFWCNPISGHATLYWYQQILGQGPKLLIQFQNNGVVDDSQLPKDRFSAERLKGVDSTLKIQPAKLEDSAVYLCASSLVRGGAFFGQGTRLTVV.

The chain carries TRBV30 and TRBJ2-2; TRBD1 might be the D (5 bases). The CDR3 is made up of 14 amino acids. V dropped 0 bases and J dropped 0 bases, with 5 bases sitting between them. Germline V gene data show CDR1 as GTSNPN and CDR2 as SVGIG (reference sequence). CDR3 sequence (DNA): TGTGCCTGGAGTGTACAGGCGAACACCGGGGAGCTGTTTTTT. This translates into CAWSVQANTGELFF. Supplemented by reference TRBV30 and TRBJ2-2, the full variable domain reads SQTIHQWPATLVQPVGSPLSLECTVEGTSNPNLYWYRQAAGRGLQLLFYSVGIGQISSEVPQNLSASRPQDRQFILSSKKLLLSDSGFYLCAWSVQANTGELFFGEGSRLTVL.

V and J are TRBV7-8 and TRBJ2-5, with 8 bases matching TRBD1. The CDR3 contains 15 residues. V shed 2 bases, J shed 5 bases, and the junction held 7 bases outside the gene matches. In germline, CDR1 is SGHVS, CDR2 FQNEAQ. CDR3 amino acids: CASSLTGGSGETQYF. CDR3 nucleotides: TGTGCCAGCAGCTTAACAGGGGGGTCCGGGGAGACCCAGTACTTC.

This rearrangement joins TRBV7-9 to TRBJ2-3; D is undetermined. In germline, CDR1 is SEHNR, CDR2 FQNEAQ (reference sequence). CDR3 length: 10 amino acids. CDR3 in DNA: TGTGGCGCCGAGGCAGATACGCAGTATTTT. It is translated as CGAEADTQYF.

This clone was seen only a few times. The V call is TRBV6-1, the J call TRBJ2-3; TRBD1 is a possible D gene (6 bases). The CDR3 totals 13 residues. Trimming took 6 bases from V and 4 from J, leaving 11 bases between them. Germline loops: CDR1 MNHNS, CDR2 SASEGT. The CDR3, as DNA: TGTGCCAGCAGACAGGGCAAGGCAGATACGCAGTATTTT. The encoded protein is CASRQGKADTQYF.

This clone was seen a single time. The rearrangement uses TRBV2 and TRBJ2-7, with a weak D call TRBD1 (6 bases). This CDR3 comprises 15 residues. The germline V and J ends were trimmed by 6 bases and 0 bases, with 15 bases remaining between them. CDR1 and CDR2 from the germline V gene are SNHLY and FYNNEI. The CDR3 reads CASSRPGQSSYEQYF. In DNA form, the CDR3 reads TGTGCCAGCAGCCGACCGGGACAAAGCTCCTACGAGCAGTACTTC.

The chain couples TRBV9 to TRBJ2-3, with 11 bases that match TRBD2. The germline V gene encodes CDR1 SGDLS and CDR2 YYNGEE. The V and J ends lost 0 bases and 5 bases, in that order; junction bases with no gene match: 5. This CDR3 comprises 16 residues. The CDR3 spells CASSVVSGGAIDTQYF. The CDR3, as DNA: TGTGCCAGCAGCGTAGTTAGCGGGGGGGCCATAGATACGCAGTATTTT. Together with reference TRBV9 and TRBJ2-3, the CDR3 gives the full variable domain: DSGVTQTPKHLITATGQRVTLRCSPRSGDLSVYWYQQSLDQGLQFLIQYYNGEERAKGNILERFSAQQFPDLHSELNLSSLELGDSALYFCASSVVSGGAIDTQYFGPGTRLTVL.

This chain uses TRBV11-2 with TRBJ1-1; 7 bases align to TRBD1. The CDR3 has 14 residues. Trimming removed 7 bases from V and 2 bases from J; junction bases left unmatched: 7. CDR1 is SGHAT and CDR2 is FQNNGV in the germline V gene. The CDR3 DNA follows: TGTGCCAGCACCCTAGGACAGGCAAACACTGAAGCTTTCTTT. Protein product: CASTLGQANTEAFF.

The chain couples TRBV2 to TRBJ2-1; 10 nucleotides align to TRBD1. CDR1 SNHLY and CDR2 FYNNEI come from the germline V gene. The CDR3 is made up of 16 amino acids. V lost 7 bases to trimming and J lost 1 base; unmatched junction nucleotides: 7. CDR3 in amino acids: CASTRTGGISYNEQFF. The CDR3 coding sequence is TGTGCCAGCACAAGGACAGGGGGAATTTCCTACAATGAGCAGTTCTTC.

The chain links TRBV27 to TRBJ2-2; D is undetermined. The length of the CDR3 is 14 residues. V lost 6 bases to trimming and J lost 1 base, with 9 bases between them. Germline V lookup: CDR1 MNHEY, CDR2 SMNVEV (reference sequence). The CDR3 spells CASRHRQNTGELFF. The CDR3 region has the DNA TGTGCCAGCAGACATCGACAGAACACCGGGGAGCTGTTTTTT.

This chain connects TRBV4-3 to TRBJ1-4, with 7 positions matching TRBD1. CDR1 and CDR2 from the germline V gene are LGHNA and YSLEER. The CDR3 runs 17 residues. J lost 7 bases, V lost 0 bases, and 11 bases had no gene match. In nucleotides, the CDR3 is TGCGCCAGCAGCCAAGATGGGTATACAGGGGTACGTGAAAAACTGTTTTTT. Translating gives CASSQDGYTGVREKLFF.